The sequence of this TCR beta chain was determined in a study of preoperative IRX-2 immunotherapy in early breast cancer. As to treatment: preoperative locoregional IRX-2 cytokine immunotherapy. TCRdb's copy holds only in-frame clones and misses some; the assay was immunoSEQ multiplex PCR. Of about 19,000 clones listed, 70% to 90% are singletons. The sequence derives from a human donor with breast cancer. This sample comprised lymph node tissue, obtained after IRX-2 immunotherapy.

CDR3 amino acids: CASSTGTATYEQYF. The CDR3 coding sequence is TGTGCCAGCAGTACCGGGACAGCGACCTACGAGCAGTACTTC. The chain has TRBV11-3 and TRBJ2-7; 7 bases map to TRBD1. Per germline, CDR1 SGHNT and CDR2 YENEEA. The CDR3 is 14 residues long. Trimming took 6 bases from V and 2 from J; bases not matched to a gene: 7.